The sequence of this T cell receptor beta chain was determined in a study of blood T cell repertoires in COVID-19. Background on the study: COVID-19 samples collected from the United States, Italy and Spain covered acute and convalescent phases.

The CDR3 covers 16 residues. Germline V gene lookup returns CDR1 MNHEY and CDR2 SVGAGI. Trimming took 2 bases from V and 7 from J, leaving 15 bases between them. Profiled with immunoSEQ multiplex PCR; TCRdb holds only in-frame clones, not every one. The table shows hundreds of thousands of clones, with 81% occurring only once. The J gene is TRBJ1-6, the V gene TRBV6-5; unclear D gene. Material: peripheral blood. The sequence was obtained from an elderly woman with acute or convalescent COVID-19. This CDR3 is CASSYEPRRVNSPLHF. The CDR3 region has the DNA TGTGCCAGCAGTTACGAGCCAAGGAGGGTAAATTCACCCCTCCACTTT.